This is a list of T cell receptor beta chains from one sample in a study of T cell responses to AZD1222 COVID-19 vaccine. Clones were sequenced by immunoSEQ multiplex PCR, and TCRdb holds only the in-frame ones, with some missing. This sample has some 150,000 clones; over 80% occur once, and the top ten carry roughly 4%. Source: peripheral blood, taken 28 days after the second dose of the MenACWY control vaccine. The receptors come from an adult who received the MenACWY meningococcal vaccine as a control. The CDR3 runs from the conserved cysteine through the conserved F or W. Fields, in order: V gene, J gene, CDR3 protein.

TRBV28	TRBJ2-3	CASSLLTDTQYF
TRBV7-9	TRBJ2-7	CASSGQYEQYF
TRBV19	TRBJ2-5	CASSIRQGREATQYF
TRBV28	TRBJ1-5	CASSLSGANQPQHF
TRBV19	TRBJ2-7	CASSATGTGRYEQYF
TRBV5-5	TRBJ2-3	CASSLGGSGTDTQYF
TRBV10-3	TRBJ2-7	CAISESRWEQYF
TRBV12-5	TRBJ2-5	CASGLGETQYF
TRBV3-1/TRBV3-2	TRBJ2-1	CASSQDPITLAGGVNEQFF
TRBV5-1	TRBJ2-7	CASSLGTGITTLYEQYF